Detailed here is one TCR beta chain. Its antigen is undetermined. V lost 2 bases to trimming and J lost 5 bases, with 10 bases between them. Germline V CDR1 and CDR2: MGHRA, YSYEKL. This CDR3 comprises 14 residues. Replicate PCRs for sorted subsets used approximately 190 ng DNA; this equaled tens of thousands of T cell genomes. Sequencing used immunoSEQ multiplex PCR; TCRdb keeps in-frame clones, though not all of them. The sample contains 600,000 to 800,000 clones, 72% of which appear only once. The sample comes from a study of shared clonotypes between healthy human individuals. Across the whole study: The donor pool was made up of two women and three men aged 18 to 49. General study findings and limits: The generation probabilities recorded for non-shared clonotypes fell below those of clonotypes shared by all four donors. Sampling used blood alone; tissue repertoires probably differ.

This chain joins TRBV4-1 and TRBJ1-5; a weak D match, TRBD1 (5 bases). This clonotype was obtained from a woman in her 30s in good health. The sequenced material came from memory CD4+ T cells sorted from blood. Subset given: CD45RA-negative fraction. This CDR3 reads CASSQPGSDQPQHF. The CDR3 nucleotides read TGCGCCAGCAGCCAACCAGGGTCGGATCAGCCCCAGCATTTT.